This T cell receptor (beta chain) stems from a study of CD8+ T cells in alopecia areata. Turning to the study itself: For the treated group, dosing was oral tofacitinib at 5 to 10 mg twice daily.

Reverse transcribed after extraction, RNA yielded cDNA as the sequencing template. Generated by immunoSEQ multiplex PCR, the TCRdb table keeps only in-frame clones and is missing some. The table lists more than 150,000 clones, about 51% of them singletons. The V gene lost 2 bases and the J gene lost 3 bases, with 14 bases spanning the gap. The CDR3 is made up of 15 amino acids. Germline loops: CDR1 WNHNN, CDR2 SYGVQD (reference sequence). This clone has a handful of counts. Lesional scalp tissue (obtained by punch biopsy) and peripheral blood were collected from alopecia areata patients. The V gene is TRBV10-1, the J gene TRBJ2-7, with unresolved D. The sequence derives from a human donor with alopecia areata. Here the sequenced sample was CD8+ T cells sorted from blood, taken at week 0. The CDR3 loop reads CASSEGRLGNYEQYF. CDR3 nucleotide sequence: TGCGCCAGCAGTGAGGGGCGCCTAGGGAACTACGAGCAGTACTTC.